Presented here are 31 T cell receptor beta chains from one specimen sequenced in a study of PD-L1 blockade in urothelial cancer. Generated by immunoSEQ multiplex PCR, the TCRdb table keeps only in-frame clones and is missing some. The sample carries approximately 820 clones, roughly 35% recorded once. The material sequenced was tumor tissue, taken before atezolizumab (anti-PD-L1) treatment. The receptors were sampled from a man aged 45-65 years with urothelial cancer.

The rearrangement links TRBV5-1 to TRBJ2-7; 10 bases agree with TRBD2. The CDR3 length is 15 residues. Germline loops: CDR1 SGHRS, CDR2 YFSETQ. With V trimmed by 1 base and J by 9 bases, 10 bases remained unmatched. CDR3 sequence reads: CASSLSGRGLSAQYF. The CDR3, as DNA: TGCGCCAGCAGCTTGAGCGGGAGGGGGCTTTCTGCGCAGTACTTC.

This clone was observed a few times. The chain links TRBV11-3 to TRBJ1-1; D is uncertain. The germline CDR1 and CDR2 sequences are SGHNT and YENEEA. Deletions cut 7 bases from V and 6 bases from J, with 21 bases between. CDR3 length: 15 residues. The CDR3 region is CASKQISSNTAEAFF. The CDR3, as DNA: TGTGCCAGCAAACAAATAAGTTCGAACACTGCTGAAGCTTTCTTT.

This chain uses TRBV11-3 with TRBJ1-1; 11 bases line up with TRBD1. Unmatched junction bases numbered 8, after V lost 4 bases and J lost 7 bases. Germline assignment: CDR1 SGHNT and CDR2 YENEEA. This CDR3 is built from 15 residues. The CDR3, as DNA: TGTGCCAGCAGCTATAGGGGCGGGACAGGGGGTGAAGCTTTCTTT. It is translated as CASSYRGGTGGEAFF.

This clone rates as medium-sized. The chain employs TRBV11-3 and TRBJ1-5; D possibly corresponds to TRBD1 (6 bases). V was cut by 5 bases and J by 5 bases, with 13 bases left in between. The CDR3 sequence is 14 residues long. Germline V gives CDR1 SGHNT, CDR2 YENEEA. The DNA of the CDR3 is TGTGCCAGCAGCCAACACACAGGGTATCAGCCCCAGCATTTT. This codes for CASSQHTGYQPQHF.

The rearrangement uses TRBV7-6 and TRBJ2-7, with 12 nucleotides matching TRBD1. This CDR3 is built from 16 residues. Losses at the gene ends were 5 bases for V and 7 bases for J; bases not matched to a gene: 12. Germline-derived CDR1 and CDR2 are SGHVS and FNYEAQ. CDR3 coding DNA: TGTGCCAGCAGCCCACCGATGGGACAGGGGGCGGGGGAGCAGTACTTC. Translating gives CASSPPMGQGAGEQYF.

This clone has a single count. The chain uses TRBV19 and TRBJ2-1, with a tentative D call TRBD2 (6 bases). The CDR3 consists of 18 residues. Trimming pared 0 bases from V and 7 bases from J, leaving 22 bases between. The germline V gene has CDR1 LNHDA and CDR2 SQIVND (reference sequence). The CDR3 region is CASSIDPPAGTRRNEQFF. In DNA form, the CDR3 reads TGTGCCAGTAGTATAGATCCCCCTGCGGGGACCCGCAGGAATGAGCAGTTCTTC.

Only a few counts were recorded for this clone. The gene calls are TRBV29-1 and TRBJ2-2; tentatively, D is TRBD1 or TRBD2 (6 bases each). CDR1 SQVTM and CDR2 ANQGSEA come from the germline V gene. Between the trimmed V and J ends, which lost 4 bases and 5 bases, there was a span of 14 bases. The CDR3 covers 14 residues. The CDR3 region is CSVGRDTGTGELFF. CDR3 sequence (DNA): TGCAGCGTTGGGAGGGACACTGGTACCGGGGAGCTGTTTTTT.

This clone was counted a few times. This chain links TRBV6-8 with TRBJ2-5, with TRBD1 as a possible D gene (5 bases). The CDR3 has 13 amino acids. Germline lookup yields CDR1 MNHGY and CDR2 SAAAGT. V lost 0 bases, J lost 5 bases, and 7 bases lay in between. CDR3 DNA: TGTGCCAGCAGTTACTCAGGGGCCGAGACCCAGTACTTC. Protein sequence: CASSYSGAETQYF.

This clone has a handful of counts. The CDR3 is CASSSGTVADQPQHF. CDR3 bases: TGTGCCAGCAGCTCAGGGACGGTCGCCGACCAGCCCCAGCATTTT. The chain employs TRBV9 and TRBJ1-5, with D possibly matching TRBD1 (5 bases). The germline V gene encodes CDR1 SGDLS and CDR2 YYNGEE. Trimming took off 4 bases at V and 7 bases at J, with 18 bases between the two ends. This CDR3 spans 15 amino acids.

The V gene is TRBV14, the J gene TRBJ1-1; D perhaps matches TRBD1 (6 bases). Germline CDR1 SGHDN, CDR2 FVKESK. The CDR3 contains 13 residues. V shed 2 bases and J shed 11 bases, with 15 bases lying between them. The CDR3 spells CASSQFSGAAAFF. CDR3 DNA sequence: TGTGCCAGCAGCCAATTTTCGGGGGCAGCGGCTTTCTTT.

This clone was picked up a small number of times. The chain joins TRBV30 to TRBJ2-7, with a weak D call TRBD2 (5 bases). Germline V gene sequence: CDR1 GTSNPN, CDR2 SVGIG (reference sequence). Trimming removed 2 bases from V and 8 bases from J, with 10 bases in between. This CDR3 comprises 11 residues. In DNA form, the CDR3 reads TGTGCCTGGAGTTACGGGGAGAAGCAGTACTTC. Translation: CAWSYGEKQYF.

This clone was picked up a small number of times. This chain's CDR3 is CASSLGREHMNTEAFF. The CDR3 nucleotides read TGTGCCAGCAGCTTAGGTCGGGAACACATGAACACTGAAGCTTTCTTT. The chain links TRBV11-3 to TRBJ1-1, with D unresolved. V was cut by 1 base and J by 0 bases, with 12 bases left in between. Germline V gene lookup returns CDR1 SGHNT and CDR2 YENEEA. This CDR3 has 16 residues.

This clone was picked up a small number of times. V usage is TRBV6-7 and J usage is TRBJ1-1; no clear D gene. TRBV6-7 is an open reading frame, and its role is uncertain. The CDR3 length is 13 residues. V lost 8 bases and J 1 base, leaving 11 bases between the germline ends. The CDR3 DNA sequence: TGTGCCAGCGGAAGGTTAGGGAACACTGAAGCTTTCTTT. Protein: CASGRLGNTEAFF.

The V gene is TRBV30, the J gene TRBJ2-2; 10 bases align to TRBD1. Trimming cost V 1 base and J 5 bases; bases outside gene matches: 13. The CDR3 is 18 residues long. The germline V gene encodes CDR1 GTSNPN and CDR2 SVGIG (reference sequence). The CDR3 bases are TGTGCCTGGAGTGACTCTTTGGAGACAGGGGGCCGGACCGGGGAGCTGTTTTTT. Its protein is CAWSDSLETGGRTGELFF.

This clone was counted a few times. The gene calls are TRBV11-3 and TRBJ1-4, with a tentative D call TRBD1 (6 bases). The CDR3 covers 14 residues. Germline V gene lookup returns CDR1 SGHNT and CDR2 YENEEA. The V gene lost 3 bases and the J gene lost 8 bases, with 13 bases spanning the gap. This CDR3 reads CASSLNRAGEKLFF. As DNA, the CDR3 is TGTGCCAGCAGCTTGAACAGGGCTGGGGAAAAACTGTTTTTT.

The chain recombines TRBV12-5 with TRBJ1-1, with D perhaps TRBD1 (5 bases). The germline V gene encodes CDR1 LGHNT and CDR2 FRNRAP. With 0 bases removed from V and 1 base from J, the gap between germline ends came to 12 bases. There are 16 residues in the CDR3. The CDR3 is CASGLVFGGENTEAFF. Written as DNA, the CDR3 is TGTGCTAGTGGTTTGGTCTTTGGGGGGGAGAACACTGAAGCTTTCTTT.

This rearrangement joins TRBV29-1 to TRBJ2-4, with D unclear. Germline CDR1 SQVTM, CDR2 ANQGSEA. The CDR3 has 14 residues. V dropped 1 base and J dropped 2 bases, with 9 bases sitting between them. The CDR3 reads CSVEAPESKNIQYF. As DNA, the CDR3 is TGCAGCGTTGAAGCGCCTGAATCCAAAAACATTCAGTACTTC. Complete variable domain (other parts from reference TRBV29-1 and TRBJ2-4): SAVISQKPSRDICQRGTSLTIQCQVDSQVTMMFWYRQQPGQSLTLIATANQGSEATYESGFVIDKFPISRPNLTFSTLTVSNMSPEDSSIYLCSVEAPESKNIQYFGAGTRLSVL.

This clone was seen once. The chain links TRBV30 to TRBJ1-3; no clear D gene. The germline V gene has CDR1 GTSNPN and CDR2 SVGIG (reference sequence). V shed 5 bases and J shed 4 bases, with 15 bases lying between them. The CDR3 spans 14 residues. DNA for the CDR3: TGTGCCTGGGGGTCCTTCCCGGGGGGAAACACCATATATTTT. Encoded protein: CAWGSFPGGNTIYF.

The CDR3 loop is CATSRATGGRSSYEQYF. CDR3 in DNA: TGTGCCACCAGCAGAGCGACAGGGGGTCGGAGCTCCTACGAGCAGTACTTC. J is TRBJ2-7 and V is TRBV15; 9 nucleotides match TRBD1. V shed 1 base, J shed 0 bases, and the junction held 7 bases outside the gene matches. Germline-derived CDR1 and CDR2 are LNHNV and YYDKDF (reference sequence). This CDR3 spans 17 amino acids.

The chain employs TRBV6-7 and TRBJ1-1, with 7 bases that match TRBD1. TRBV6-7 is assigned to the ORF class and has an uncertain function. CDR3 length: 11 amino acids. The V gene end was trimmed by 11 bases and the J gene end by 5 bases; junction bases not matched to a gene: 5. The CDR3 spells CASGGRTEAFF. CDR3 coding DNA: TGTGCCTCAGGGGGGAGGACTGAAGCTTTCTTT.

The genes are TRBV4-1 and TRBJ2-7; 7 nucleotides agree with TRBD2. The ends lost 1 base at V and 4 bases at J; junction bases unmatched: 7. This CDR3 comprises 15 residues. The germline gives CDR1 MGHRA, CDR2 YSYEKL. In nucleotides, the CDR3 is TGCGCCAGCAGCCAAGGTGCGGGAGTCGGGTACGAGCAGTACTTC. It specifies CASSQGAGVGYEQYF.

Concerning this clone itself: At one end the junction does not follow the germline gene, possibly because of a read error. The genes are TRBV19 and TRBJ1-5, with unresolved D. Germline CDR1 is LNHDA and CDR2 is SQIVND (reference sequence). The CDR3 has 13 amino acids. The CDR3 DNA is TGTACCAGTAGTCTCGGGTGGAATCAGCCCCAGCATTTT. Its translation: CTSSLGWNQPQHF. The complete variable domain, with remaining parts taken from reference TRBV19 and TRBJ1-5, reads DGGITQSPKYLFRKEGQNVTLSCEQNLNHDAMYWYRQDPGQGLRLIYYSQIVNDFQKGDIAEGYSVSREKKESFPLTVTSAQKNPTAFYLCTSSLGWNQPQHFGDGTRLSIL.

Only a few counts were recorded for this clone. One end of the junction is discordant with germline, which a read error may explain. The CDR3 DNA follows: TGTGCTAGCAGCTTAGGTGGGACCGTTGATACGCAGTATTTT. Its translation is CASSLGGTVDTQYF. This chain joins TRBV11-3 and TRBJ2-3; either TRBD1 or TRBD2 may supply D (5 bases each). CDR1 is SGHNT and CDR2 is YENEEA in the germline V gene. CDR3 size: 14 residues. Supplemented by reference TRBV11-3 and TRBJ2-3, the full variable domain reads EAGVVQSPRYKIIEKKQPVAFWCNPISGHNTLYWYLQNLGQGPELLIRYENEEAVDDSQLPKDRFSAERLKGVDSTLKIQPAELGDSAVYLCASSLGGTVDTQYFGPGTRLTVL.

This clone has only a few counts. This sequence joins TRBV6-8 and TRBJ2-5; the D gene is possibly TRBD2 (5 bases). V was pared by 4 bases and J by 5 bases, with 11 bases between. The CDR3 runs 13 residues. Looked up from germline, CDR1 is MNHGY and CDR2 is SAAAGT. This chain's CDR3 is CASSSGLGETQYF. The CDR3 bases are TGTGCCAGCAGTTCCGGACTGGGGGAGACCCAGTACTTC.

This clone has a single count. The chain uses TRBV19 and TRBJ1-4, with no clear D. Germline loops: CDR1 LNHDA, CDR2 SQIVND (reference sequence). The CDR3 contains 15 residues. V was shortened by 6 bases and J by 0 bases, with 11 bases between the two germline ends. The CDR3, as DNA: TGTGCCAGTAGATTCCAGGCGGCAACTAATGAAAAACTGTTTTTT. Translation gives CASRFQAATNEKLFF.

By proportion, this clone is large. The V call is TRBV6-8, the J call TRBJ2-2, with D uncertain. The CDR3 runs 16 residues. Looked up from germline, CDR1 is MNHGY and CDR2 is SAAAGT. V was pared by 0 bases and J by 6 bases, with 14 bases between. The CDR3 sequence is CASSYSNSFGAGELFF. The CDR3 bases are TGTGCCAGCAGTTACTCAAACAGCTTTGGCGCCGGGGAGCTGTTTTTT.

The rearrangement joins TRBV19 to TRBJ2-5; 11 bases fit TRBD2. In germline, CDR1 is LNHDA, CDR2 SQIVND (reference sequence). CDR3 length: 16 amino acids. V was clipped by 3 bases and J by 5 bases; unmatched bases: 8. In nucleotides, the CDR3 is TGTGCCAGTAGTATCTTAACTAGCGGGGGATATGAGACCCAGTACTTC. Encoded protein: CASSILTSGGYETQYF.

This clone was observed a few times. The gene calls are TRBV11-3 and TRBJ1-4; D is undetermined. Germline V gene lookup returns CDR1 SGHNT and CDR2 YENEEA. The germline V and J ends were trimmed by 1 base and 8 bases, with 14 bases remaining between them. This CDR3 has 15 amino acids. CDR3 protein: CASSLVYLGNEKLFF. CDR3 bases: TGTGCCAGCAGCTTAGTATACCTGGGCAACGAAAAACTGTTTTTT.

This chain connects TRBV5-1 to TRBJ1-1, with no clear D. Deletions cut 4 bases from V and 0 bases from J, with 10 bases between. This CDR3 has 14 residues. Germline loops: CDR1 SGHRS, CDR2 YFSETQ. CDR3 sequence reads: CASSVSSMNTEAFF. The CDR3 nucleotides are TGCGCCAGCAGCGTCTCCTCCATGAACACTGAAGCTTTCTTT.

Comment on this clone: Germline and junction disagree at one end, which may indicate a read error. The chain employs TRBV15 and TRBJ1-5, with D unclear. The CDR3 loop spans 15 amino acids. The germline gives CDR1 LNHNV, CDR2 YYDKDF (reference sequence). DNA for the CDR3: TGTGCCACCAGCGGTCAAAAGTCGGGCAATCAGCTCCAGCATTTT. Protein product: CATSGQKSGNQLQHF.

The chain carries TRBV25-1 and TRBJ1-2; D may be TRBD1 (6 bases). From germline, CDR1 is MGHDK and CDR2 SYGVNS. The V end lost 2 bases, the J end lost 10 bases, and 17 bases lay between the germline ends. This CDR3 is built from 14 residues. The CDR3 protein is CASSENANQGLYTF. The CDR3 DNA follows: TGTGCCAGCAGTGAAAACGCCAATCAGGGGCTCTACACCTTC.